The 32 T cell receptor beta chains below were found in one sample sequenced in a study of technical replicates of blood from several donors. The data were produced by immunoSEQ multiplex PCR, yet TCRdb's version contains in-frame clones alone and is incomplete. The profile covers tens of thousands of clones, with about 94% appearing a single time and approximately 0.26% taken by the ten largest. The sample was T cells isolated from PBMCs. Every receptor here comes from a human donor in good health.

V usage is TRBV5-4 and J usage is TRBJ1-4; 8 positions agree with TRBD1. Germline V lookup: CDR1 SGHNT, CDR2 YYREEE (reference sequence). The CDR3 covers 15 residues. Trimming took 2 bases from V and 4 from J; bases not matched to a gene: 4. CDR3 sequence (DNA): TGTGCCAGCAGCTTTGGGGACAGGCGTAATGAAAAACTGTTTTTT. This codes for CASSFGDRRNEKLFF. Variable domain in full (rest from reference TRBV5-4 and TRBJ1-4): ETGVTQSPTHLIKTRGQQVTLRCSSQSGHNTVSWYQQALGQGPQFIFQYYREEENGRGNFPPRFSGLQFPNYSSELNVNALELDDSALYLCASSFGDRRNEKLFFGSGTQLSVL.

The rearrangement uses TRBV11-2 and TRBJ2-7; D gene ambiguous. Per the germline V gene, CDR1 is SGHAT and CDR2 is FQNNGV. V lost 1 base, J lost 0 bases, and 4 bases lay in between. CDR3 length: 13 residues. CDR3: CASSLASSYEQYF. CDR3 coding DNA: TGTGCCAGCAGCTTAGCCAGCTCCTACGAGCAGTACTTC.

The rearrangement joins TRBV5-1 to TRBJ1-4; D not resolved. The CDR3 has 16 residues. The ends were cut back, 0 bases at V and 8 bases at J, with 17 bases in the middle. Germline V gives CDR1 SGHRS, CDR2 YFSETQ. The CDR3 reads CASSLAVSGSREKLFF. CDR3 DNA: TGCGCCAGCAGCTTGGCCGTTTCGGGGTCTCGAGAAAAACTGTTTTTT.

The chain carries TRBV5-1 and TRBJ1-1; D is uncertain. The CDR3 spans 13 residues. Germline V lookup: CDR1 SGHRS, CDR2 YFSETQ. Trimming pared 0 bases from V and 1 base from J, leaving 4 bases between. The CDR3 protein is CASSLAGNTEAFF. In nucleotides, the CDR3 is TGCGCCAGCAGCTTGGCGGGGAACACTGAAGCTTTCTTT.

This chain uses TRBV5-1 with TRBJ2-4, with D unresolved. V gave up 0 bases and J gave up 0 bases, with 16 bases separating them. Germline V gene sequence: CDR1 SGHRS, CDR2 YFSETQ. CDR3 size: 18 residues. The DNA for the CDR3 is TGCGCCAGCAGCTTGGAATTCCCCCAGGCCTTAGCCAAAAACATTCAGTACTTC. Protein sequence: CASSLEFPQALAKNIQYF. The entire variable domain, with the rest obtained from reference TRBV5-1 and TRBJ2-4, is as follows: KAGVTQTPRYLIKTRGQQVTLSCSPISGHRSVSWYQQTPGQGLQFLFEYFSETQRNKGNFPGRFSGRQFSNSRSEMNVSTLELGDSALYLCASSLEFPQALAKNIQYFGAGTRLSVL.

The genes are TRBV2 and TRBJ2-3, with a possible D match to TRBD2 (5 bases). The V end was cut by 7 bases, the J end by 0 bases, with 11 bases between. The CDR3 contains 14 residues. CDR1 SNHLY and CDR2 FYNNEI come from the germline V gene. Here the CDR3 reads CASNDYSSTDTQYF. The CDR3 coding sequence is TGTGCCAGCAATGACTATTCTAGCACAGATACGCAGTATTTT.

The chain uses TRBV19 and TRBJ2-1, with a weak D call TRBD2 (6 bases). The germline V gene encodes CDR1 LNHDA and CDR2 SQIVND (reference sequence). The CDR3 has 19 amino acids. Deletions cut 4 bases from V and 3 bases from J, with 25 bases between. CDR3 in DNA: TGTGCCAGTAGTAATGGGAGAACGGGAGACGGGAGCTACTACAATGAGCAGTTCTTC. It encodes CASSNGRTGDGSYYNEQFF.

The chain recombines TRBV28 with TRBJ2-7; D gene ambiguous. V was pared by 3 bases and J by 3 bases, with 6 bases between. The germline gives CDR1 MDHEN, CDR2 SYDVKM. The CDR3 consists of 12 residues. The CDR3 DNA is TGTGCCAGCAGTTTCGTAGTCTACGAGCAGTACTTC. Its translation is CASSFVVYEQYF.

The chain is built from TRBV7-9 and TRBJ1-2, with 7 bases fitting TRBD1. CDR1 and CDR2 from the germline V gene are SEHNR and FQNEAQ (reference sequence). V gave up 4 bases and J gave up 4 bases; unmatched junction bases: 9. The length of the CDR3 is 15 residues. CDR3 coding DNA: TGTGCCAGCAGCTCGGTACCGGGACAGACCTATGGCTACACCTTC. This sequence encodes CASSSVPGQTYGYTF.

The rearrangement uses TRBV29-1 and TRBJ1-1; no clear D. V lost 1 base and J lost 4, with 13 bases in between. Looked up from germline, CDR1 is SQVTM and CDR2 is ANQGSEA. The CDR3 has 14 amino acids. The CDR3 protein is CSVEGGRVTTEAFF. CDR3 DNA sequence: TGCAGCGTTGAAGGCGGCCGGGTGACCACTGAAGCTTTCTTT.

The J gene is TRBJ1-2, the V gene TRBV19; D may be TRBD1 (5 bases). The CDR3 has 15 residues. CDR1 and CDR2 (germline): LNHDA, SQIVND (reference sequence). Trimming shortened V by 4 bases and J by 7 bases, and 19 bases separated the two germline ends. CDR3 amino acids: CASSRDSASFSGYTF. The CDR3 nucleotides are TGTGCCAGTAGTAGAGACAGCGCCTCCTTTAGTGGCTACACCTTC.

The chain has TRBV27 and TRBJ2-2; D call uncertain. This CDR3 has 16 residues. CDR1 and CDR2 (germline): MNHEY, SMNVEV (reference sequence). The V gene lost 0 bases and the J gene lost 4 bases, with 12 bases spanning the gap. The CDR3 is CASSLSLRTFTGELFF. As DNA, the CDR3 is TGTGCCAGCAGTTTATCCCTTCGAACATTCACCGGGGAGCTGTTTTTT.

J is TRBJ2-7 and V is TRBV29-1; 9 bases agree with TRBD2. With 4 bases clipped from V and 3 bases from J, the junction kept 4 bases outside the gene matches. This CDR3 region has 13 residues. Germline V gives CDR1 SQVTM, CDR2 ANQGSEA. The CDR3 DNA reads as TGCAGCGTTGGCAGCGGGAGGTTCTACGAGCAGTACTTC. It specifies CSVGSGRFYEQYF.

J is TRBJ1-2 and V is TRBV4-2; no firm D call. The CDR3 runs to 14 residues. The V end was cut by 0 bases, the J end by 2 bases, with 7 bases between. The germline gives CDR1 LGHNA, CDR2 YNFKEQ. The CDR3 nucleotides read TGTGCCAGCAGCCAAGACACGCGGAACTATGGCTACACCTTC. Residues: CASSQDTRNYGYTF.

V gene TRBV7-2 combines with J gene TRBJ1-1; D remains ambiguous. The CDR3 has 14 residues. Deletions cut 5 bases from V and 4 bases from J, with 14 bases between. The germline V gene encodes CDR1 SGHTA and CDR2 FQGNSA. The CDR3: CASSPWGGGTEAFF. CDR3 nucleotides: TGTGCCAGCAGCCCCTGGGGAGGAGGCACTGAAGCTTTCTTT.

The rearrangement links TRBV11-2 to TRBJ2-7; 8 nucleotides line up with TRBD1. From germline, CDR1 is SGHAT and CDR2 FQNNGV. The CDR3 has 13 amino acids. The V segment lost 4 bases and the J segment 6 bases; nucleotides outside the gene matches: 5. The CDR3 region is CASSWTDRGEQYF. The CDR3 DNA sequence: TGTGCCAGCAGCTGGACCGACAGGGGCGAGCAGTACTTC.

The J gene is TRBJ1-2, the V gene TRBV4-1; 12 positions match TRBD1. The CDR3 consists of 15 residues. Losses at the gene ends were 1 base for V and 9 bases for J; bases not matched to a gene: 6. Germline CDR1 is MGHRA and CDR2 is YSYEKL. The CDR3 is CASSQVGDRGRSYTF. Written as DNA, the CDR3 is TGCGCCAGCAGCCAAGTAGGGGACAGGGGGCGGAGCTACACCTTC.

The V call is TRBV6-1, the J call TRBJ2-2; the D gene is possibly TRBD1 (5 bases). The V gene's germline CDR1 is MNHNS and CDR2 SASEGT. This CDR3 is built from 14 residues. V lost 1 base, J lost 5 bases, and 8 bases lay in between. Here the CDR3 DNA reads TGTGCCAGCAGTGAAGGGGGCCCGACCGGGGAGCTGTTTTTT. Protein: CASSEGGPTGELFF.

The CDR3 DNA sequence: TGTGCCAGCCCCAGGTCCCTGGGTGGCTACACCTTC. Its translation is CASPRSLGGYTF. The chain recombines TRBV7-9 with TRBJ1-2; D is unclear. This CDR3 spans 12 amino acids. V was cut by 8 bases and J by 7 bases, with 14 bases left in between. CDR1 is SEHNR, CDR2 FQNEAQ, per germline (reference sequence).

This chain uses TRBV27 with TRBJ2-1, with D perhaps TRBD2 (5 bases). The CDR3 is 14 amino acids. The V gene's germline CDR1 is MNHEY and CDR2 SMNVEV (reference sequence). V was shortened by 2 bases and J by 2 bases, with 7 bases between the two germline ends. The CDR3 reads CASSLPGTYNEQFF. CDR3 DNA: TGTGCCAGCAGTTTACCCGGGACCTACAATGAGCAGTTCTTC.

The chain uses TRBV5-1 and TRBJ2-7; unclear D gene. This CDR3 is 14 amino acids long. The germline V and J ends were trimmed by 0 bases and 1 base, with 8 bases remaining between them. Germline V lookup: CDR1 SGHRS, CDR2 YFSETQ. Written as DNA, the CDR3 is TGCGCCAGCAGCTTGGATGCCAGATCCTACGAGCAGTACTTC. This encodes CASSLDARSYEQYF.

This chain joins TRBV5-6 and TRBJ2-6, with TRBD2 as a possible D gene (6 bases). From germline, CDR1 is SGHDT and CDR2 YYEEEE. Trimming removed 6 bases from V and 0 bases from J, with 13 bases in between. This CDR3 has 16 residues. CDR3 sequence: CASTPGVPSGANVLTF. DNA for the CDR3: TGTGCCAGCACCCCGGGGGTGCCCTCTGGGGCCAACGTCCTGACTTTC.

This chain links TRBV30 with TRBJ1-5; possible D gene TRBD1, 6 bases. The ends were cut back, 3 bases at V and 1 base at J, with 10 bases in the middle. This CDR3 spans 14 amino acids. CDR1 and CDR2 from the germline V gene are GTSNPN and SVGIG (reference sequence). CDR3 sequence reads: CAWRQGQSNQPQHF. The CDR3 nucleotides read TGTGCCTGGAGGCAGGGGCAGAGCAATCAGCCCCAGCATTTT.

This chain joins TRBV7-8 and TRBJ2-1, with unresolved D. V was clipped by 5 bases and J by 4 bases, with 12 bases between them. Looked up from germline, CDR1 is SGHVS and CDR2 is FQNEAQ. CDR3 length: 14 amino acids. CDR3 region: CASSLRGPYNEQFF. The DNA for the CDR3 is TGTGCCAGCAGCCTAAGAGGTCCTTACAATGAGCAGTTCTTC.

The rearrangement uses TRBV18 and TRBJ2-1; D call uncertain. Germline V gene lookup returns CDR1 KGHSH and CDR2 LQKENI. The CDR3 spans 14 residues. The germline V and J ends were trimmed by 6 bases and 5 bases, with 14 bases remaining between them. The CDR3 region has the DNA TGTGCCAGCTCCGACTCTGGATCACACAATGAGCAGTTCTTC. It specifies CASSDSGSHNEQFF.

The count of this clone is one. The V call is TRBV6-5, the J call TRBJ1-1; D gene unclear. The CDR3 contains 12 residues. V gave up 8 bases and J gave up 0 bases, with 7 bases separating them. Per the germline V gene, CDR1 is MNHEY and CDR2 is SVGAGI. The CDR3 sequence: CASSRLNTEAFF. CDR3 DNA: TGTGCCAGCTCTAGATTGAACACTGAAGCTTTCTTT.

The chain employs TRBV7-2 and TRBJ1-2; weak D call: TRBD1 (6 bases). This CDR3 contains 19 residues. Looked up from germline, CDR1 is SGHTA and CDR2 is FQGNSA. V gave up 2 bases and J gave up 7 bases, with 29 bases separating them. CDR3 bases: TGTGCCAGCAGCTTATTTTTTGCAATCGGGCAGGGGCAAGAGAGTGGCTACACCTTC. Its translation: CASSLFFAIGQGQESGYTF.

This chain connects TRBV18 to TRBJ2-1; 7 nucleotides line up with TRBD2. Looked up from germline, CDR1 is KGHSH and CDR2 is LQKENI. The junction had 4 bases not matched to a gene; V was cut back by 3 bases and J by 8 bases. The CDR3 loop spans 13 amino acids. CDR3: CASSPGLDDEQFF. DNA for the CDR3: TGTGCCAGCTCACCTGGACTAGACGATGAGCAGTTCTTC.

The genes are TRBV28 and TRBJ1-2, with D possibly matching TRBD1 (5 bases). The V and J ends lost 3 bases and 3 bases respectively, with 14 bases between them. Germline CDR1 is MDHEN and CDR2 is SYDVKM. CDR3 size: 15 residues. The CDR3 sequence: CASSLSQGLDYGYTF. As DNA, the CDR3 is TGTGCCAGCAGTTTGTCGCAGGGTTTAGACTATGGCTACACCTTC.

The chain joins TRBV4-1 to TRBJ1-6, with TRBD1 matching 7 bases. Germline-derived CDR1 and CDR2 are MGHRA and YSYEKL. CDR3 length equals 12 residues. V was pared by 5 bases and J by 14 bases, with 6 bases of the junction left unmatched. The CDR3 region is CASSARGGTLHF. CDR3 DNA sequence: TGCGCCAGCAGCGCCCGAGGGGGCACCCTCCACTTT.

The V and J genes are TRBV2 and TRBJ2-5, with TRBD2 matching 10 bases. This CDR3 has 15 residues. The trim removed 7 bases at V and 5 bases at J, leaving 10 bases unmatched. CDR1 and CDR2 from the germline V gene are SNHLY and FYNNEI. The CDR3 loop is CASKGTSATPETQYF. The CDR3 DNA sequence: TGTGCCAGCAAAGGGACTAGCGCCACCCCTGAGACCCAGTACTTC.

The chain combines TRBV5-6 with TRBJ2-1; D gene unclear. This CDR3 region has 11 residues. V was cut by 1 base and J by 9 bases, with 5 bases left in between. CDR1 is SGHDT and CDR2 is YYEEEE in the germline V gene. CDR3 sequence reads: CASSLTSEQFF. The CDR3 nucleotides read TGTGCCAGCAGCTTGACATCTGAGCAGTTCTTC.